This section outlines one T cell receptor beta chain sequence together with its context. It was RNA transcripts that yielded the amplified TCR beta CDR3 regions. The HTBI set primed first-round TCR CDR3 RT-PCR. TCRdb redid the calling of the multiplex PCR reads with MiXCR, one entry per CDR3 protein. In the table there are a few hundred thousand distinct CDR3 sequences, about 20% of which are singletons. The record originates from a study of T cells in Graves' hyperthyroidism and ophthalmopathy. CDR1 is MNHNS, CDR2 SASEGT, per germline. This CDR3 contains 13 residues. V lost 6 bases, J lost 6 bases, and 15 bases lay in between.

Sequenced input: blood. The rearrangement joins TRBV6-1 to TRBJ2-7; D gene uncertain. This receptor was identified in a young man with Graves' hyperthyroidism. The CDR3 loop reads CASRVRMEGEQYF. The CDR3 bases are TGTGCCAGCAGGGTTAGGATGGAAGGCGAGCAGTACTTC.